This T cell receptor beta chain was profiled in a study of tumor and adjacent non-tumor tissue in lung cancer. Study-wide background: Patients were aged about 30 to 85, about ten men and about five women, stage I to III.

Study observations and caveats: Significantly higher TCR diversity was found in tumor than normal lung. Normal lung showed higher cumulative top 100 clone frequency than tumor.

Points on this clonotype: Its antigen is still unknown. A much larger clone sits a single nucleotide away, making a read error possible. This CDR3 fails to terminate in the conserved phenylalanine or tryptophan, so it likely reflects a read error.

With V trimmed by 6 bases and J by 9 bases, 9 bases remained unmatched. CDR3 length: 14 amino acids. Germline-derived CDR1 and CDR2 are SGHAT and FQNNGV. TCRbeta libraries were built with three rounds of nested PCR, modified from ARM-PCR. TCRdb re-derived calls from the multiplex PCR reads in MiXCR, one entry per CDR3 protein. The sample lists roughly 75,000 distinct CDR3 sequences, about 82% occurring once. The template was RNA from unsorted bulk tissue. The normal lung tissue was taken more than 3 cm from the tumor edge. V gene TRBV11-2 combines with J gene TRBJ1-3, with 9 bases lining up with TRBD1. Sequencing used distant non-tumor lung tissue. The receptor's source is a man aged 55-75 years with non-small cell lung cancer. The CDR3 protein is CASRRQGEISTIYV. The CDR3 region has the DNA TGTGCCAGCAGAAGACAGGGGGAAATTAGCACCATATATGTT.